Each of the 21 T cell receptor beta chains below was sequenced from the same sample in a study of T cells in Graves' hyperthyroidism and ophthalmopathy. RNA transcripts gave rise to amplified TCR beta CDR3 regions. Primed by the HTBI set, a first-round RT-PCR was run on the TCR CDR3. One entry per CDR3 protein results from TCRdb running MiXCR on the multiplex PCR reads. The sample records almost 600,000 distinct CDR3 sequences, approximately 14% being singletons. Sequencing used blood. These receptors came from a woman in her twenties or thirties with Graves' hyperthyroidism that later progressed to Graves' ophthalmopathy.

This clonotype has a count of ten or more. The chain uses TRBV12-3 or TRBV12-4 and TRBJ1-1, with D perhaps TRBD1 (5 bases). The CDR3 runs to 14 residues. Trimming cost V 7 bases and J 9 bases, with 21 bases left between them. CDR3 sequence reads: CASKGSGSRVQAFF. CDR3 bases: TGTGCCAGCAAGGGGTCGGGGAGTCGGGTTCAAGCTTTCTTT.

This clonotype has ten or more counts. The chain carries TRBV7-2 and TRBJ1-1; tentative D call: TRBD1 (6 bases). Germline CDR1 and CDR2: SGHTA and FQGNSA. The CDR3 length is 13 residues. Trimming stripped 1 base from V and 6 bases from J, with 9 bases between. Here the CDR3 DNA reads TGTGCCAGCAGCTTAGGGGGGCGAGCTGAAGCTTTCTTT. It codes for CASSLGGRAEAFF. Filled out from reference TRBV7-2 and TRBJ1-1, the complete variable domain reads GAGVSQSPSNKVTEKGKDVELRCDPISGHTALYWYRQSLGQGLEFLIYFQGNSAPDKSGLPSDRFSAERTGGSVSTLTIQRTQQEDSAVYLCASSLGGRAEAFFGQGTRLTVV.

This clonotype was counted only a few times. V usage is TRBV11-3 and J usage is TRBJ1-1; maybe TRBD1 (5 bases). V lost 0 bases, J lost 10 bases, and 21 bases lay in between. CDR3 length: 16 residues. CDR1 and CDR2 from the germline V gene are SGHNT and YENEEA. Written as DNA, the CDR3 is TGTGCCAGCAGCTTAGAGTCAGGGCAGCAAAAGGGTGGAGCTTTCTTT. This gives the protein CASSLESGQQKGGAFF.

V gene TRBV7-9 combines with J gene TRBJ1-5, with 11 bases identical to TRBD1. The CDR3 extends over 16 amino acids. Germline V gene sequence: CDR1 SEHNR, CDR2 FQNEAQ (reference sequence). Germline trimming cut 4 bases from V and 5 bases from J; bases unmatched to any gene: 7. This chain's CDR3 is CASSSRTGGEDQPQHF. As DNA, the CDR3 is TGTGCCAGCAGCTCCAGGACAGGGGGCGAGGATCAGCCCCAGCATTTT.

This clonotype was picked up many times. DNA of the CDR3: TGTGCCAGCAGTTTACCTACTGGACTAGCGGGACCCACAGATACGCAGTATTTT. This translates into CASSLPTGLAGPTDTQYF. The gene calls are TRBV28 and TRBJ2-3; 12 nucleotides align to TRBD2. Trimming took 2 bases from V and 2 from J; bases not matched to a gene: 8. CDR3 length: 18 amino acids. CDR1 is MDHEN and CDR2 is SYDVKM in the germline V gene.

The chain couples TRBV11-3 to TRBJ2-5; 13 positions agree with TRBD2. The germline gives CDR1 SGHNT, CDR2 YENEEA. This CDR3 has 15 amino acids. Trimming took 8 bases from V and 6 from J; bases not matched to a gene: 9. CDR3 DNA sequence: TGTGCCAGCTCAACACGGACTAGCGGGAGTCAGACCCAGTACTTC. Translation gives CASSTRTSGSQTQYF.

This clonotype was recorded many times. The chain combines TRBV14 with TRBJ1-1, with 8 bases aligning to TRBD1. CDR3 size: 16 residues. V shed 1 base and J 1 base; nucleotides not matched to a gene: 5. Per germline, CDR1 SGHDN and CDR2 FVKESK. The CDR3 loop reads CASSQVGGQANTEAFF. CDR3 DNA: TGTGCCAGCAGCCAAGTCGGGGGACAGGCGAACACTGAAGCTTTCTTT.

This clonotype was seen ten or more times. CDR3 nucleotide sequence: TGTGCCTGGATACAGGGGGCGCTTGGGGACGCTTTCTTT. Translating it yields CAWIQGALGDAFF. The chain joins TRBV30 to TRBJ1-1; 9 bases are shared with TRBD1. The junction had 11 bases not matched to a gene; V was cut back by 4 bases and J by 11 bases. The CDR3 runs to 13 residues. The germline V gene encodes CDR1 GTSNPN and CDR2 SVGIG (reference sequence).

The table lists this clonotype with many counts. The chain employs TRBV28 and TRBJ1-5; 7 bases line up with TRBD1. This CDR3 has 15 amino acids. CDR1 and CDR2 (germline): MDHEN, SYDVKM. The V segment lost 5 bases and the J segment 0 bases; nucleotides outside the gene matches: 4. In DNA, the CDR3 is TGTGCCAGCAGTGTGGACAGGTATAGCAATCAGCCCCAGCATTTT. The encoded protein is CASSVDRYSNQPQHF.

The rearrangement joins TRBV9 to TRBJ1-1; D remains unclear. This CDR3 spans 14 amino acids. Germline V gives CDR1 SGDLS, CDR2 YYNGEE. V was clipped by 0 bases and J by 4 bases, with 10 bases between them. CDR3 nucleotides: TGTGCCAGCAGCGTAGATGTGGGTAGCACTGAAGCTTTCTTT. This gives the protein CASSVDVGSTEAFF.

This clonotype was seen ten or more times. The V and J genes are TRBV18 and TRBJ2-1; 9 bases fit TRBD1. The V gene's germline CDR1 is KGHSH and CDR2 LQKENI. J lost 8 bases, V lost 0 bases, and 8 bases had no gene match. This CDR3 is built from 16 residues. CDR3 residues: CASSPPLGQGRYEQFF. CDR3 nucleotide sequence: TGTGCCAGCTCACCACCTCTGGGACAGGGAAGGTATGAGCAGTTCTTC.

In the case of this clonotype: A single base separates this from a much larger clone, so it may be a read error. This CDR3 is missing its conserved last phenylalanine or tryptophan, likely due to a read error. The chain couples TRBV3-1 to TRBJ2-3; D remains ambiguous. CDR1 is LGHDT and CDR2 is YNNKEL in the germline V gene (reference sequence). Trimming pared 3 bases from V and 2 bases from J, leaving 6 bases between. This CDR3 spans 13 amino acids. The DNA of the CDR3 is TGTGCCAGCAGCCAGATCTACACAGATACGCAGTATTCT. Protein product: CASSQIYTDTQYS.

This clonotype was detected ten times or more. The chain recombines TRBV12-5 with TRBJ2-2; a weak D match, TRBD2 (5 bases). CDR3 size: 12 residues. The germline CDR1 and CDR2 sequences are LGHNT and FRNRAP. V was cut by 5 bases and J by 6 bases, with 7 bases left in between. Here the CDR3 DNA reads TGTGCTAGTGGTCCGGGGTCCGGGGAGCTGTTTTTT. Encoded protein: CASGPGSGELFF.

This clonotype has just one count. The chain joins TRBV12-3 or TRBV12-4 to TRBJ2-7, with D possibly being TRBD1 (6 bases). Between the trimmed V and J ends, which lost 2 bases and 7 bases, there was a span of 15 bases. The CDR3 covers 14 residues. The CDR3 spells CASSLYGDTGEQYF. The CDR3 coding sequence is TGTGCCAGCAGTTTATACGGGGACACCGGGGAGCAGTACTTC.

This clonotype was seen repeatedly, ten times or more. The chain links TRBV19 to TRBJ1-1; possibly TRBD1 for D (5 bases). The CDR3 has 15 amino acids. V was pared by 4 bases and J by 5 bases, with 17 bases between. Germline V gives CDR1 LNHDA, CDR2 SQIVND (reference sequence). The DNA for the CDR3 is TGTGCCAGTAGTACCCCTCGGGCGGAGGGGACTGAAGCTTTCTTT. This sequence encodes CASSTPRAEGTEAFF. Complete variable domain (other parts from reference TRBV19 and TRBJ1-1): DGGITQSPKYLFRKEGQNVTLSCEQNLNHDAMYWYRQDPGQGLRLIYYSQIVNDFQKGDIAEGYSVSREKKESFPLTVTSAQKNPTAFYLCASSTPRAEGTEAFFGQGTRLTVV.

This clonotype appeared a few times. This chain uses TRBV7-6 with TRBJ2-5; D is ambiguous. Deletions cut 3 bases from V and 3 bases from J, with 8 bases between. The CDR3 totals 13 residues. The V gene's germline CDR1 is SGHVS and CDR2 FNYEAQ. CDR3 sequence: CASSFRLEETQYF. Here the CDR3 DNA reads TGTGCCAGCAGCTTCAGGCTAGAAGAGACCCAGTACTTC.

Many counts were recorded for this clonotype. The chain joins TRBV6-1 to TRBJ1-6; D possibly corresponds to TRBD1 (6 bases). V was pared by 7 bases and J by 8 bases, with 18 bases between. Germline V lookup: CDR1 MNHNS, CDR2 SASEGT. The CDR3 length is 15 residues. The CDR3 sequence: CASNGGLGLDSPLHF. The CDR3 DNA reads TGTGCCAGCAATGGGGGGCTGGGCTTGGATTCACCCCTCCACTTT.

This clonotype was counted between two and nine times. The junction departs from the called germline gene at one end, perhaps through a read error. The chain couples TRBV6-1 to TRBJ2-1; D is possibly TRBD2 (6 bases). The V gene's germline CDR1 is MNHNS and CDR2 SASEGT. This CDR3 contains 15 residues. The CDR3 is CTSSPTGAGYNEQFF. CDR3 coding DNA: TGTACCAGCAGCCCTACGGGAGCCGGCTACAATGAGCAGTTCTTC.

The table lists this clonotype with a few counts. The chain joins TRBV20-1 to TRBJ2-2; tentative D call: TRBD2 (6 bases). Germline V gene data show CDR1 as DFQATT and CDR2 as SNEGSKA (reference sequence). Trimming removed 1 base from V and 4 bases from J, with 7 bases in between. CDR3 length: 13 amino acids. The CDR3 region has the DNA TGCAGTGCTAGAGGTAGCGGCACCGGGGAGCTGTTTTTT. Amino acid sequence: CSARGSGTGELFF.

Notes on this clonotype: A much larger clone sits a single nucleotide away, making a read error possible. J is TRBJ2-1 and V is TRBV20-1; 7 nucleotides line up with TRBD2. Trimming removed 0 bases from V and 5 bases from J; junction bases left unmatched: 7. Germline values: CDR1 DFQATT, CDR2 SNEGSKA (reference sequence). CDR3 size: 15 residues. The CDR3 region is CSARDGTIFHNEQFF. The CDR3 DNA is TGCAGTGCTAGAGACGGGACTATATTCCACAATGAGCAGTTCTTC.

This clonotype was detected many times. The chain recombines TRBV7-3 with TRBJ2-1; TRBD2 matches 8 bases. The germline gives CDR1 SGHTA, CDR2 FQGTGA. Trimming at V came to 5 bases and at J to 7 bases, leaving 10 bases not matched to a gene. This CDR3 is built from 15 residues. This chain's CDR3 is CASSRAGAGVNEQFF. The DNA of the CDR3 is TGTGCCAGCAGCCGAGCGGGAGCGGGAGTGAATGAGCAGTTCTTC. Together with reference TRBV7-3 and TRBJ2-1, the CDR3 gives the full variable domain: GAGVSQTPSNKVTEKGKYVELRCDPISGHTALYWYRQSLGQGPEFLIYFQGTGAADDSGLPNDRFFAVRPEGSVSTLKIQRTERGDSAVYLCASSRAGAGVNEQFFGPGTRLTVL.